A single sample gave rise to the 22 T cell receptor beta chains below, sequenced in a study of T cells after yellow fever vaccination. TCRdb itself ran the 5' RACE reads through MiXCR, one entry per CDR3 protein. The profile shows around 360,000 distinct CDR3 sequences, 11% of them singletons. Specimen: PBMCs, collected on the day of the first yellow fever vaccination. These receptors were obtained from a man younger than 30 who received the YFV17D yellow fever vaccine.

The J gene is TRBJ1-1, the V gene TRBV5-1; TRBD1 agrees at 11 bases. After removal of 5 bases from V and 2 bases from J, the junction contained 8 bases not matched to a gene. The CDR3 is 16 residues long. Germline CDR1 and CDR2: SGHRS and YFSETQ. The CDR3 here is CASRNGQGAGNTEAFF. The CDR3 bases are TGCGCCAGCAGGAACGGACAGGGGGCAGGAAACACTGAAGCTTTCTTT.

The chain employs TRBV30 and TRBJ1-4; weak D call: TRBD1 (5 bases). V lost 8 bases to trimming and J lost 6 bases, with 16 bases between them. Per the germline V gene, CDR1 is GTSNPN and CDR2 is SVGIG (reference sequence). The CDR3 is 13 residues long. The DNA for the CDR3 is TGTGCCGGAGCTCCGGGACCTTATGAAAAACTGTTTTTT. It codes for CAGAPGPYEKLFF. Together with reference TRBV30 and TRBJ1-4, the CDR3 gives the full variable domain: SQTIHQWPATLVQPVGSPLSLECTVEGTSNPNLYWYRQAAGRGLQLLFYSVGIGQISSEVPQNLSASRPQDRQFILSSKKLLLSDSGFYLCAGAPGPYEKLFFGSGTQLSVL.

In this sample, this clonotype turned up many times. V and J are TRBV5-1 and TRBJ2-1; 8 bases line up with TRBD2. This CDR3 spans 16 amino acids. Losses at the gene ends were 3 bases for V and 0 bases for J; bases not matched to a gene: 5. The germline CDR1 and CDR2 sequences are SGHRS and YFSETQ. The CDR3 region has the DNA TGCGCCAGCAGCTCAAACAGCGGGGGCTCCTACAATGAGCAGTTCTTC. Translating it yields CASSSNSGGSYNEQFF. Supplemented by reference TRBV5-1 and TRBJ2-1, the full variable domain reads KAGVTQTPRYLIKTRGQQVTLSCSPISGHRSVSWYQQTPGQGLQFLFEYFSETQRNKGNFPGRFSGRQFSNSRSEMNVSTLELGDSALYLCASSSNSGGSYNEQFFGPGTRLTVL.

This clonotype was found a few times. V and J are TRBV30 and TRBJ2-7; 8 bases are a match to TRBD1. V lost 0 bases and J lost 5; bases outside the gene matches: 9. Germline lookup yields CDR1 GTSNPN and CDR2 SVGIG (reference sequence). This CDR3 has 15 amino acids. The CDR3 nucleotides are TGTGCCTGGAGTGTAGGAGACAGGGGCTGGGACGAGCAGTACTTC. Protein sequence: CAWSVGDRGWDEQYF.

About this clonotype itself: One base away lies a much larger clone, so this may be a sequencing read error. The rearrangement uses TRBV4-3 and TRBJ1-6; the D is unclear. Germline values: CDR1 LGHNA, CDR2 YSLEER. V lost 1 base and J lost 3, with 10 bases in between. The CDR3 loop spans 16 amino acids. CDR3 nucleotides: TGCGCCAGCAGCCAAGGTAGGCAGTTCTATAATTCACCCCTCCACTTT. Translating gives CASSQGRQFYNSPLHF.

This chain connects TRBV10-2 to TRBJ2-1, with no clear D. The CDR3 is 16 amino acids. Germline V lookup: CDR1 WSHSY, CDR2 SAAADI. V lost 6 bases and J 0 bases, leaving 15 bases between the germline ends. This CDR3 reads CASRDLQKSSYNEQFF. DNA of the CDR3: TGCGCCAGCAGAGACCTACAAAAGAGCTCCTACAATGAGCAGTTCTTC.

The chain is built from TRBV5-5 and TRBJ2-1, with D perhaps given as TRBD1 or TRBD2 (5 bases each). Germline CDR1 is SGHKS and CDR2 is YYEKEE (reference sequence). The CDR3 length is 15 residues. Trimming removed 4 bases from V and 0 bases from J, with 11 bases in between. The CDR3 reads CASSRTGLSYNEQFF. The CDR3 DNA reads TGTGCCAGCAGCCGGACGGGGCTCTCCTACAATGAGCAGTTCTTC.

This clonotype was detected ten times or more. This sequence joins TRBV5-1 and TRBJ1-6; unclear D gene. V lost 1 base and J 3 bases, leaving 8 bases between the germline ends. Looked up from germline, CDR1 is SGHRS and CDR2 is YFSETQ. The CDR3 has 15 residues. The CDR3 DNA follows: TGCGCCAGCAGCTTGCAGATGAACTATAATTCACCCCTCCACTTT. Amino acids: CASSLQMNYNSPLHF.

The chain recombines TRBV29-1 with TRBJ2-5; D call uncertain. CDR3 length: 12 amino acids. Looked up from germline, CDR1 is SQVTM and CDR2 is ANQGSEA. Trimming shortened V by 7 bases and J by 4 bases, and 13 bases separated the two germline ends. As DNA, the CDR3 is TGCAGCGCCGGGTTGGGTGGAGAGACCCAGTACTTC. Protein product: CSAGLGGETQYF.

The rearrangement links TRBV20-1 to TRBJ1-6; no reliable D call. Germline CDR1 DFQATT, CDR2 SNEGSKA (reference sequence). V was cut by 3 bases and J by 9 bases, with 9 bases left in between. This CDR3 contains 12 residues. Here the CDR3 reads CSASVVGSPLHF. CDR3 DNA: TGCAGTGCTAGCGTTGTTGGTTCACCCCTCCACTTT.

The chain uses TRBV7-2 and TRBJ2-3, with TRBD2 identical over 7 bases. The CDR3 is made up of 14 amino acids. J lost 8 bases, V lost 3 bases, and 8 bases had no gene match. CDR1 is SGHTA, CDR2 FQGNSA, per germline. CDR3 loop: CASSFIQGGVTQYF. DNA for the CDR3: TGTGCCAGCAGCTTTATTCAGGGAGGGGTTACGCAGTATTTT.

The chain employs TRBV19 and TRBJ2-1; D remains ambiguous. Between the trimmed V and J ends, which lost 4 bases and 0 bases, there was a span of 10 bases. This CDR3 has 15 residues. The germline CDR1 and CDR2 sequences are LNHDA and SQIVND (reference sequence). CDR3 in DNA: TGTGCCAGTAGTACGGGCAGAAGCTCCTACAATGAGCAGTTCTTC. This translates into CASSTGRSSYNEQFF.

There are many counts of this clonotype. V and J are TRBV11-2 and TRBJ2-2; TRBD2 matches 8 bases. Germline trimming cut 4 bases from V and 0 bases from J; bases unmatched to any gene: 7. The V gene's germline CDR1 is SGHAT and CDR2 FQNNGV. This CDR3 is built from 17 residues. CDR3 sequence: CASSSPAGGANTGELFF. For the CDR3, the DNA is TGTGCCAGCAGCTCGCCCGCCGGGGGGGCGAACACCGGGGAGCTGTTTTTT.

This clonotype was observed a handful of times. The chain uses TRBV3-1 and TRBJ1-1; no clear D gene. The germline V gene encodes CDR1 LGHDT and CDR2 YNNKEL (reference sequence). Deletions cut 1 base from V and 1 base from J, with 4 bases between. This CDR3 contains 13 residues. The CDR3 sequence: CASSQAQNTEAFF. The CDR3 region has the DNA TGTGCCAGCAGCCAAGCACAGAACACTGAAGCTTTCTTT.

Only a few counts were recorded for this clonotype. The rearrangement links TRBV2 to TRBJ2-5; TRBD2 matches at 11 bases. J gave up 5 bases and V 8 bases, and 10 bases lay outside the gene matches. The CDR3 extends over 15 amino acids. Germline V gene lookup returns CDR1 SNHLY and CDR2 FYNNEI. CDR3 sequence: CASAGWASGGETQYF. CDR3 DNA: TGTGCCAGCGCTGGCTGGGCTAGCGGGGGGGAGACCCAGTACTTC.

This clonotype has at least ten counts. The rearrangement uses TRBV7-2 and TRBJ1-1, with a possible D match to TRBD1 (5 bases). Trimming stripped 3 bases from V and 10 bases from J, with 12 bases between. Germline V gives CDR1 SGHTA, CDR2 FQGNSA. The CDR3 is made up of 12 amino acids. The CDR3: CASSLGTGRAFF. CDR3 in DNA: TGTGCCAGCAGCTTGGGTACAGGACGAGCTTTCTTT.

The sample holds a few counts of this clonotype. The chain links TRBV6-2 or TRBV6-3 to TRBJ1-5, with TRBD1 identical over 8 bases. Germline V CDR1 and CDR2: MNHEY, SVGEGT. The CDR3 sequence is 16 residues long. The J segment lost 2 bases and the V segment lost 5 bases, leaving 8 bases of the junction unmatched. The CDR3 here is CASSTATGEGNQPQHF. Here the CDR3 DNA reads TGTGCCAGCAGTACCGCGACAGGGGAAGGCAATCAGCCCCAGCATTTT.

This clonotype was seen only once. The rearrangement uses TRBV19 and TRBJ1-1; D ambiguous. Germline V lookup: CDR1 LNHDA, CDR2 SQIVND (reference sequence). The CDR3 sequence is 13 residues long. Deletions cut 8 bases from V and 1 base from J, with 11 bases between. The CDR3 reads CASGSAGNTEAFF. DNA for the CDR3: TGTGCCAGTGGATCCGCGGGGAACACTGAAGCTTTCTTT.

V gene TRBV3-1 combines with J gene TRBJ2-1, with TRBD2 as a possible D gene (6 bases). Deletions cut 3 bases from V and 2 bases from J, with 11 bases between. The CDR3 spans 15 residues. Per germline, CDR1 LGHDT and CDR2 YNNKEL (reference sequence). CDR3 sequence reads: CASSQGAGTYNEQFF. In DNA form, the CDR3 reads TGTGCCAGCAGCCAGGGAGCGGGTACCTACAATGAGCAGTTCTTC.

CDR3 protein: CASTPWRDRGTEAFF. The CDR3 DNA follows: TGTGCCAGCACCCCTTGGCGTGACAGGGGAACTGAAGCTTTCTTT. J is TRBJ1-1 and V is TRBV6-2 or TRBV6-3, with 8 bases identical to TRBD1. V was clipped by 7 bases and J by 5 bases; unmatched bases: 12. CDR1 and CDR2 from the germline V gene are MNHEY and SVGEGT. The CDR3 is made up of 15 amino acids.

The V gene is TRBV7-9, the J gene TRBJ2-5, with D possibly being TRBD2 (5 bases). The V end lost 3 bases, the J end lost 7 bases, and 15 bases lay between the germline ends. The CDR3 is 14 amino acids. Germline V gene data show CDR1 as SEHNR and CDR2 as FQNEAQ (reference sequence). The CDR3 spells CASSFGGPRRTQYF. The CDR3 nucleotides read TGTGCCAGCAGCTTCGGCGGGCCACGCCGGACCCAGTACTTC.

For the CDR3, the DNA is TGTGCCAGCAGTTCTTTCGTCCGGGACAGGGGGTACGAGCAGTACGTC. It translates to CASSSFVRDRGYEQYV. This rearrangement joins TRBV28 to TRBJ2-7; TRBD1 matches at 11 bases. The ends lost 4 bases at V and 4 bases at J; junction bases unmatched: 9. CDR1 and CDR2 from the germline V gene are MDHEN and SYDVKM. The CDR3 has 16 residues.